This T cell receptor (beta chain) came from a study of T cells in Graves' hyperthyroidism and ophthalmopathy. A few counts support this clonotype. Its antigen is unidentified. With 8 bases clipped from V and 0 bases from J, the junction kept 12 bases outside the gene matches. The CDR3 is 18 residues long. CDR1 and CDR2 (germline): SGHRS, YFSETQ. Study-wide points: By a 13 V-J model, ophthalmopathy was set apart from stable hyperthyroidism. Among thyroid clonotypes expanded above 0.001, most also appeared in blood.

Diagnosis rested on symptoms, serum thyroxine and TRAb, thyroid ultrasound, and orbital computed tomography. Using RNA transcripts as the source, TCR beta CDR3 regions were amplified. HTBI primers were employed in a first-round RT-PCR of the TCR CDR3. TCRdb re-called the multiplex PCR reads with MiXCR, one entry per CDR3 protein. The table has around 600,000 distinct CDR3 sequences, about 45% seen once. The origin of this receptor is an adult man with Graves' disease, either hyperthyroidism or ophthalmopathy (not recorded which). Sequencing was carried out using peripheral blood or thyroid tissue (not recorded which). The V call is TRBV5-1, the J call TRBJ2-6, with 9 bases identical to TRBD1. The CDR3 sequence: CASSLGQGLASGANVLTF. The CDR3 DNA is TGCGCCAGTTCCCTCGGACAGGGGCTTGCCTCTGGGGCCAACGTCCTGACTTTC.